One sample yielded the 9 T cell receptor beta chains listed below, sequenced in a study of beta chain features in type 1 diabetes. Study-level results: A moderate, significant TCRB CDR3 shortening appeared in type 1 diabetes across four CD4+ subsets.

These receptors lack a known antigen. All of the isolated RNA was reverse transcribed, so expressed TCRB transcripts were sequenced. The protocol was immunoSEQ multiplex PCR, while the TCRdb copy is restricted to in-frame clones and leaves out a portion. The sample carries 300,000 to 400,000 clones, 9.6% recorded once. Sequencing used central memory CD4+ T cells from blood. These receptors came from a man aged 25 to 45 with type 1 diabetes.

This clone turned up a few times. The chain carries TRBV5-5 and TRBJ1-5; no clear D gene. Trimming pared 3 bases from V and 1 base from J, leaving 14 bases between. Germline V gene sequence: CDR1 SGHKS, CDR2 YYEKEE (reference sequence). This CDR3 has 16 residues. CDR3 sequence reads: CASSWGGPRSNQPQHF. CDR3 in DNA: TGTGCCAGCAGCTGGGGAGGGCCTCGGAGCAATCAGCCCCAGCATTTT.

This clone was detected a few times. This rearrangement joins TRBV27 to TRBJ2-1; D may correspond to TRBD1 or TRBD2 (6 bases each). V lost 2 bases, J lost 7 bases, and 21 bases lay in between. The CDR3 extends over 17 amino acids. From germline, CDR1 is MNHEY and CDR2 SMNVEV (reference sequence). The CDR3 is CASSLRGATSNNNEQFF. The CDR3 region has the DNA TGTGCCAGCAGTTTAAGGGGGGCCACCTCCAACAATAATGAGCAGTTCTTC.

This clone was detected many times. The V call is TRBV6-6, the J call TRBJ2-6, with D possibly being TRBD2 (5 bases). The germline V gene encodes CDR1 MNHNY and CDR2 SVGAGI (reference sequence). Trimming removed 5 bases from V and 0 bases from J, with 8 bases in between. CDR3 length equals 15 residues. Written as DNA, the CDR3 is TGTGCCAGCAGTCGCCGGGACTCTGGGGCCAACGTCCTGACTTTC. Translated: CASSRRDSGANVLTF.

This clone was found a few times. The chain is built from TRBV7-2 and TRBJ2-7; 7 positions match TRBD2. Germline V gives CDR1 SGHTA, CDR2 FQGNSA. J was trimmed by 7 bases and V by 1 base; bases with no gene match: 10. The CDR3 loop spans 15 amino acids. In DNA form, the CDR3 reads TGTGCCAGCAGCTTAGGCGGGAGTATGCTCGGGGAGCAGTACTTC. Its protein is CASSLGGSMLGEQYF.

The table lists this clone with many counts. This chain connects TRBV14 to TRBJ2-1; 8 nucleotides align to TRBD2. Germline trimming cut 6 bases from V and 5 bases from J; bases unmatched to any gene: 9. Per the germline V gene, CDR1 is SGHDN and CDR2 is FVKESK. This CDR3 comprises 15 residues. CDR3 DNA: TGTGCCAGCAGGCGGACTAGCTTGTGGCACAATGAGCAGTTCTTC. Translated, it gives CASRRTSLWHNEQFF.

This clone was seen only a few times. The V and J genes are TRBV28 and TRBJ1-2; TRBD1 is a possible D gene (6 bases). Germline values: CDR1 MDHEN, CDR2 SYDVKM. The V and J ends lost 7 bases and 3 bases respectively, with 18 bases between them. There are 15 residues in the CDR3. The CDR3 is CASKPPQGRDYGYTF. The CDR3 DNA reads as TGTGCCAGCAAACCCCCGCAGGGGCGGGACTATGGCTACACCTTC.

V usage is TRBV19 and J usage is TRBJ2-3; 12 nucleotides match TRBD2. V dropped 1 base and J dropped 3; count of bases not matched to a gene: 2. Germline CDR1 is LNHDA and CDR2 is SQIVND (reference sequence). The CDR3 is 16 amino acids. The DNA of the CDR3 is TGTGCCAGTAGTATAGCTAGCGGGAGGGGGACAGATACGCAGTATTTT. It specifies CASSIASGRGTDTQYF. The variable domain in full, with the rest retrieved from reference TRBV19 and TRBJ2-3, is DGGITQSPKYLFRKEGQNVTLSCEQNLNHDAMYWYRQDPGQGLRLIYYSQIVNDFQKGDIAEGYSVSREKKESFPLTVTSAQKNPTAFYLCASSIASGRGTDTQYFGPGTRLTVL.

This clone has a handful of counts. CDR3 sequence reads: CASSSQRETEAFF. DNA for the CDR3: TGTGCCAGCAGCTCCCAAAGGGAAACTGAAGCTTTCTTT. This sequence joins TRBV11-2 and TRBJ1-1; D not certain. Trimming left V 4 bases short and J 5 bases short, with 11 bases between. The CDR3 spans 13 residues. Germline V gene data show CDR1 as SGHAT and CDR2 as FQNNGV.

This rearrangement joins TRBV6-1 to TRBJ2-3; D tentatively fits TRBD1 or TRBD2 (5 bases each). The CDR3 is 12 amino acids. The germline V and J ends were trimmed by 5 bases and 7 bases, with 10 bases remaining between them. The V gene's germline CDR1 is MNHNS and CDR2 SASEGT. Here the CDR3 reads CASSSWGNTQYF. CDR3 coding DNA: TGTGCCAGCAGTTCCTGGGGGAATACGCAGTATTTT.